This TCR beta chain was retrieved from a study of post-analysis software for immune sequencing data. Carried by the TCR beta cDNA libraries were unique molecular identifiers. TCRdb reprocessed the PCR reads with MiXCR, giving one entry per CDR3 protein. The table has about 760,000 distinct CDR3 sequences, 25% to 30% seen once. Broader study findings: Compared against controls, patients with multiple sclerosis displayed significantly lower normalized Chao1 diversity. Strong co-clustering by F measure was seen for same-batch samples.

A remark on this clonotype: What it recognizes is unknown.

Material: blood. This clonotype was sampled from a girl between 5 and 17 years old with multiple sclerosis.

CDR3 nucleotide sequence: TGTGCCAGCAAGCCCCACGGGGGGGACTACGAGCAGTACTTC. Encoded protein: CASKPHGGDYEQYF. The chain couples TRBV5-5 to TRBJ2-7; 8 bases match TRBD2. CDR3 size: 14 residues. Germline V gene lookup returns CDR1 SGHKS and CDR2 YYEKEE (reference sequence). After removal of 6 bases from V and 3 bases from J, the junction contained 8 bases not matched to a gene.